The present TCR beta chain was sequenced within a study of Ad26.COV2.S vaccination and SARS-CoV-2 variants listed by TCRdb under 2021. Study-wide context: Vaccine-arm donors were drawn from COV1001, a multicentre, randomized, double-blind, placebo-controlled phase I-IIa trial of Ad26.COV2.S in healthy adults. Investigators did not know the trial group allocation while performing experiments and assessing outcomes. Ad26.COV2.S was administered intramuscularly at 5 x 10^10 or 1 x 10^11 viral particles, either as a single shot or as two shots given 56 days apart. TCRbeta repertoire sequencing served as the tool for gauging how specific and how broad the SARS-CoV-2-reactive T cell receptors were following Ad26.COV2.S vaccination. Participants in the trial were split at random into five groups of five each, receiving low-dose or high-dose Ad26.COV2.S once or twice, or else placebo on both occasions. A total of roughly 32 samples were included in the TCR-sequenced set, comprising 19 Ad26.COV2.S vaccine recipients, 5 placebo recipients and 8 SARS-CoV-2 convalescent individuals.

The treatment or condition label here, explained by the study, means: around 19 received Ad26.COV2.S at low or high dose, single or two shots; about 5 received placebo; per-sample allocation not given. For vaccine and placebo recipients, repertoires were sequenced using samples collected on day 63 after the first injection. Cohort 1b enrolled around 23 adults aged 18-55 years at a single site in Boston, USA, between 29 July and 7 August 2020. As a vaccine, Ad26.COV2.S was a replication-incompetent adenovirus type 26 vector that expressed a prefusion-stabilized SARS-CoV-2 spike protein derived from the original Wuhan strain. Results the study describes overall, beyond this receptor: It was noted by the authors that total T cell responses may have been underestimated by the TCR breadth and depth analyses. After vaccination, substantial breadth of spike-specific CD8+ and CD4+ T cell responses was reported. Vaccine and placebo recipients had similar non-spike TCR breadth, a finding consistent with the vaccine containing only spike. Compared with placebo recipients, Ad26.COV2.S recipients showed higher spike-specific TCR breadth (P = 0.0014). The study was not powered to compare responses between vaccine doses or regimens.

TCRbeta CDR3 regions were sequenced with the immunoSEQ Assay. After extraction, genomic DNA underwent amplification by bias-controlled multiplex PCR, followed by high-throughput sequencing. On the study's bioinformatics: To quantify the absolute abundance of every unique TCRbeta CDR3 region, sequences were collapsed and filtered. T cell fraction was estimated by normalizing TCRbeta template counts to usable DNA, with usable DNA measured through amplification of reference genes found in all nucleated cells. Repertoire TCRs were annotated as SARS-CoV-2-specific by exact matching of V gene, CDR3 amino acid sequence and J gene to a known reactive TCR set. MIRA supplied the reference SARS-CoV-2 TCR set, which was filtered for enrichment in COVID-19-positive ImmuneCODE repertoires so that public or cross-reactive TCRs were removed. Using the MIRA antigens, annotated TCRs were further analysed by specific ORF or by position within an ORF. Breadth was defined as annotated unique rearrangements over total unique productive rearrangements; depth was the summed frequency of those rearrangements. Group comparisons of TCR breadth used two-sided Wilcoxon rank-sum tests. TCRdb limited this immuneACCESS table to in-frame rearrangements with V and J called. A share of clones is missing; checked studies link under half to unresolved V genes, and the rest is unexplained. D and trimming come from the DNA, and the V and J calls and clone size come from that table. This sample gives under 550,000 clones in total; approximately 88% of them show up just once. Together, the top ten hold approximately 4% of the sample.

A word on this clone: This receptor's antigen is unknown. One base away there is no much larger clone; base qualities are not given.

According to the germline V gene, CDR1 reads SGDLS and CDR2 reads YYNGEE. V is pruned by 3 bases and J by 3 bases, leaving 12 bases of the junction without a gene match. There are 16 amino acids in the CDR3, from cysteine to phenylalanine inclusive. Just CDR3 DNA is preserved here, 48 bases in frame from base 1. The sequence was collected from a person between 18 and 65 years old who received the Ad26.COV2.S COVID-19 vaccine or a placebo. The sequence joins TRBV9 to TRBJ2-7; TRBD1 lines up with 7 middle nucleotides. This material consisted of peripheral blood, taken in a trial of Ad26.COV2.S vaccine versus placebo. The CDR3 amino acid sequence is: CASSASGTVGDYEQYF. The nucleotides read TGTGCCAGCAGCGCATCCGGGACAGTGGGCGACTACGAGCAGTACTTC.